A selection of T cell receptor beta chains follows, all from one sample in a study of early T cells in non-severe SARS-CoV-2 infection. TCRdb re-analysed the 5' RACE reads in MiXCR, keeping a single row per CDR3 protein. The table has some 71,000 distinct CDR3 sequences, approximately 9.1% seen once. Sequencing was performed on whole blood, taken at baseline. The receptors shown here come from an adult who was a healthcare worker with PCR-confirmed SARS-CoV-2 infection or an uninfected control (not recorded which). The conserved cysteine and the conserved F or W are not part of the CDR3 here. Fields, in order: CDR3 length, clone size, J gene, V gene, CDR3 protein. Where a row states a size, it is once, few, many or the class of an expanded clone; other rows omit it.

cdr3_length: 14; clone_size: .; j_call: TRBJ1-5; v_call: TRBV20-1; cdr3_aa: SAREPPEVANQPQH
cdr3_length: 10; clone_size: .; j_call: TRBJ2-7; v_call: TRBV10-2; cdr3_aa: ASTGSSYEQY
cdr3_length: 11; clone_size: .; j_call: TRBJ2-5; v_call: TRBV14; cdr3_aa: ASSQGNGETQY
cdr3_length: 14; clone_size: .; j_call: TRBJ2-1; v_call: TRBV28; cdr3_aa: ASSLSLVSPYNEQF
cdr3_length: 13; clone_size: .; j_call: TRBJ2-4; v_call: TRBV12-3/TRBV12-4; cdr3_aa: ASSSIGLAKNIQY
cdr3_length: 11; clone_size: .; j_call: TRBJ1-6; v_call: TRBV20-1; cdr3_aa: SAKDRGDSPLH
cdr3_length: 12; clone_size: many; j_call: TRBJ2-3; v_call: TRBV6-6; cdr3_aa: ASIGRHSTDTQY
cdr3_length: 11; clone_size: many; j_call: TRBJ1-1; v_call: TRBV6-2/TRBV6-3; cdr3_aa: ASIRQGWSEAF
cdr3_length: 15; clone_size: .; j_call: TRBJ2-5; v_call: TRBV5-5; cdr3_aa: ASSLLGLAGNQETQY
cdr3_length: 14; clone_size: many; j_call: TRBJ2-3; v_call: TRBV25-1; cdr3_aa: ASSDEQREGTDTQY
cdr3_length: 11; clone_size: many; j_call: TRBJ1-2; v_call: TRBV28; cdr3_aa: ASSQSSVYGYT
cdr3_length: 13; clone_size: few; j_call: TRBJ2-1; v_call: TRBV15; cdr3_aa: ATSRGLAGTSEQF
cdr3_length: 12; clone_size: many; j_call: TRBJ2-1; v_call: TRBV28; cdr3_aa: ASTNGGLRNEQF
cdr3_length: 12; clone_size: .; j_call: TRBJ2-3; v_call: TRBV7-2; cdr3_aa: ASSFDDTVDTQY
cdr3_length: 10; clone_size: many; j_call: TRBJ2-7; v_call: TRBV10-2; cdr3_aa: ATRVADYEQY
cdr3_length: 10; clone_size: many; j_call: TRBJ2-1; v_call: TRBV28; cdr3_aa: ASRVGTNEQF
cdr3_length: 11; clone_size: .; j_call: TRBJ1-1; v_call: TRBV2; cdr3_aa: ASRSEGAAEAF
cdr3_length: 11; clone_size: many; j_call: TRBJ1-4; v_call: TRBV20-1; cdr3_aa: SAREHRGEKLF
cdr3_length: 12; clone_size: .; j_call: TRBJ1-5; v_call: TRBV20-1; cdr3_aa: SARVHYSNQPQH
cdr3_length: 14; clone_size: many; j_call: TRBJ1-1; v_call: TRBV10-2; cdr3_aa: ASSEGSVRLNTEAF
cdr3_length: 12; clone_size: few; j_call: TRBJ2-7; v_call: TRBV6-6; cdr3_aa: ASSRASGAYEQY
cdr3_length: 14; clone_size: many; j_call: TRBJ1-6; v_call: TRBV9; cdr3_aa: ASSVASGTAGSPLH
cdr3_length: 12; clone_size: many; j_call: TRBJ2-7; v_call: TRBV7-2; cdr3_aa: ASSLAQRGHEQY
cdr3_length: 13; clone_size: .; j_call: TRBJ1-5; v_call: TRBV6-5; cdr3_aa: ASSYSVVGNQPQH
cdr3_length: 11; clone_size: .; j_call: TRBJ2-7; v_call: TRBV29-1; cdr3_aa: SVAQQGAIEQY
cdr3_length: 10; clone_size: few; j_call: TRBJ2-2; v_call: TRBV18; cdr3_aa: TSSPGTGELF
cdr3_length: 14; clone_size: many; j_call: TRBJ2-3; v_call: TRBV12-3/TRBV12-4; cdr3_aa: ASSPRPGEGTDTQY
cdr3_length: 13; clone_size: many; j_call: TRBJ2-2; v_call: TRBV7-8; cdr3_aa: ASSDDRGDTGELF
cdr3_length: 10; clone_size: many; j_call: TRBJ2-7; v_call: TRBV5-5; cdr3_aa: ASVGRSYEQY
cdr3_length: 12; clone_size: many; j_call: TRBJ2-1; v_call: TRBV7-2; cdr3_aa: ASSLDGTYNEQF
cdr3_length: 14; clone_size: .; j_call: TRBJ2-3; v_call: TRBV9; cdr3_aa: ASSVSLSGGTDTQY
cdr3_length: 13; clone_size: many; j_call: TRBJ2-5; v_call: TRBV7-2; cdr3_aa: ASSLARGSQETQY
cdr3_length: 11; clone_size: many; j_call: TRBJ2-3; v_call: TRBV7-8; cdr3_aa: ASRPLAADTQY
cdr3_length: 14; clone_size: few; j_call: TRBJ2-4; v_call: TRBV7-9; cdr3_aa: ASTLPGHTSQNIQY
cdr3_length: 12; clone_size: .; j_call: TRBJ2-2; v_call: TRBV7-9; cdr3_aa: ASSNRANTGELF
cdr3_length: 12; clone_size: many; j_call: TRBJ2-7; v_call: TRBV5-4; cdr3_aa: ASSLDGQAYEQY
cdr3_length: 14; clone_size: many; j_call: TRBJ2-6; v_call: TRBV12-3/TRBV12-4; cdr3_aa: ASSGGGSSGANVLT
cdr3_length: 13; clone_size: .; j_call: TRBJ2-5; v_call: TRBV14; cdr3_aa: ASSQTREVVETQY
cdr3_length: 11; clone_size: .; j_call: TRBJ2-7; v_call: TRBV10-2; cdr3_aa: ASSEEDGYEQY